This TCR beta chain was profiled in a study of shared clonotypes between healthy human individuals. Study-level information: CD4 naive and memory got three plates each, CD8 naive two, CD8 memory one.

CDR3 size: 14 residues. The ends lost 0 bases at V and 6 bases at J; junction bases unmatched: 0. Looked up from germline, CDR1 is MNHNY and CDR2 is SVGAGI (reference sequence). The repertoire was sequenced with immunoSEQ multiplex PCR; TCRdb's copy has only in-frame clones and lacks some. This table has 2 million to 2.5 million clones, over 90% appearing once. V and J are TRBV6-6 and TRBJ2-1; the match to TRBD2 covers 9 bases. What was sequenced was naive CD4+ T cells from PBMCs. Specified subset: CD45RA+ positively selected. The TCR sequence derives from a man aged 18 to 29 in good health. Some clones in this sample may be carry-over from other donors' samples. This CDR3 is CASSYSREGNEQFF. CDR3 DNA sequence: TGTGCCAGCAGTTACTCGCGGGAGGGCAATGAGCAGTTCTTC.